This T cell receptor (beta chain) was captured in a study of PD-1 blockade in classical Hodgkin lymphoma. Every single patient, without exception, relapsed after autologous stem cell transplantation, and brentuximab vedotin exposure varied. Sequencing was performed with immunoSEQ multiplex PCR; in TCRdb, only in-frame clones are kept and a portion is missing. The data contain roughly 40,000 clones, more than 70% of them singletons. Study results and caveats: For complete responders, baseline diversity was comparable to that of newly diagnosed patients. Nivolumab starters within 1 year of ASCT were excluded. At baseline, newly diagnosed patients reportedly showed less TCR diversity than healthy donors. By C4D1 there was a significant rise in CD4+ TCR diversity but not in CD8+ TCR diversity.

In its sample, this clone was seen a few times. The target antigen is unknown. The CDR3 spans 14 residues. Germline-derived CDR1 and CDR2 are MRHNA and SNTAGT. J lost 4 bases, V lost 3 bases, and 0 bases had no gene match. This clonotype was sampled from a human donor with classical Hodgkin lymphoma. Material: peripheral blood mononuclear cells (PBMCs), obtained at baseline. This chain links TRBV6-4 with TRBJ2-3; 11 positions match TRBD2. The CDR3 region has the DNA TGTGCCAGCAGTGATAGCGGGGGGGCAGATACGCAGTATTTT. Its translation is CASSDSGGADTQYF.